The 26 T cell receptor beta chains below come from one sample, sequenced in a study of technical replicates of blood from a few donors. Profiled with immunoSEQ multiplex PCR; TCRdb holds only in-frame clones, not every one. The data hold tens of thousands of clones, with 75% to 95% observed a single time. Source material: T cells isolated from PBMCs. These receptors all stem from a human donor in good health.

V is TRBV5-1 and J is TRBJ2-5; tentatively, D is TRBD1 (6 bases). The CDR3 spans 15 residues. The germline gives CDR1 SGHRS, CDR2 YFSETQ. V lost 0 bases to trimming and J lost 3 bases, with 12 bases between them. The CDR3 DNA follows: TGCGCCAGCAGCTTGGGGGGACACTTCGAAGAGACCCAGTACTTC. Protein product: CASSLGGHFEETQYF.

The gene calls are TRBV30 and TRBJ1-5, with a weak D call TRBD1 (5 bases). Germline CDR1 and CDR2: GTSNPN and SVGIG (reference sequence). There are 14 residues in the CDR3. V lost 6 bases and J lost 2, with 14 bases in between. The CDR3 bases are TGTGCCTGCGATTTATCGGGGGGCAATCAGCCCCAGCATTTT. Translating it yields CACDLSGGNQPQHF.

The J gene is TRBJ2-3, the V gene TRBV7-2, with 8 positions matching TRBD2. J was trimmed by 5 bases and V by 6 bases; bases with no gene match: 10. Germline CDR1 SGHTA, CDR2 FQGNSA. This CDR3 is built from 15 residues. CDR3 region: CASRTKGLVVDTQYF. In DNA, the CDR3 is TGTGCCAGCAGGACGAAGGGACTAGTTGTAGATACGCAGTATTTT.

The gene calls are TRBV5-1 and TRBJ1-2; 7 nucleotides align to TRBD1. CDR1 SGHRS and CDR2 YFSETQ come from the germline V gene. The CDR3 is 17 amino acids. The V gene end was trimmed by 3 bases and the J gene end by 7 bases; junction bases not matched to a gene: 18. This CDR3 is CASSYNSRQGGSGGYTF. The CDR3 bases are TGCGCCAGCAGCTATAACTCTCGACAGGGAGGATCGGGTGGCTACACCTTC.

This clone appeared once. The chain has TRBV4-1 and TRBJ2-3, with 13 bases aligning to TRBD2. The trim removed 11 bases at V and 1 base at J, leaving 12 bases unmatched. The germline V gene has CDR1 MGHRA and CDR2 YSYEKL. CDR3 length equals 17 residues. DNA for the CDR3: TGCGCCTCCGGGGCGGGACTAGCGGGAAGGGGCACAGATACGCAGTATTTT. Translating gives CASGAGLAGRGTDTQYF.

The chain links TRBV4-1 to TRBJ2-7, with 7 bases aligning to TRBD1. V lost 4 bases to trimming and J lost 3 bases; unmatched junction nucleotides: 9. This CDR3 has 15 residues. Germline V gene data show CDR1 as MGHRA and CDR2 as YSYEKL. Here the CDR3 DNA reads TGCGCCAGCAGCCTCTTCCCGGGACAGAACTACGAGCAGTACTTC. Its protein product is CASSLFPGQNYEQYF.

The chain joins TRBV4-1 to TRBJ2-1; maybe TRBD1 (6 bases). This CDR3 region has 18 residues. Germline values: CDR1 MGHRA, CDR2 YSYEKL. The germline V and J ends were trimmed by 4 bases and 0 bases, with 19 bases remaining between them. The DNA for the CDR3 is TGCGCCAGCAGCCGCAATCCAACAGGGCAAAGCTCCTACAATGAGCAGTTCTTC. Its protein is CASSRNPTGQSSYNEQFF.

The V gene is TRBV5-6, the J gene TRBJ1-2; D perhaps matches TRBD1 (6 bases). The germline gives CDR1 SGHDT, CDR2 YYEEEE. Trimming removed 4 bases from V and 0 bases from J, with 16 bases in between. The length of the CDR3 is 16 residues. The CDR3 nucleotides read TGTGCCAGCAGCCTTTTAGGACAGCCGACTAACTATGGCTACACCTTC. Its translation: CASSLLGQPTNYGYTF.

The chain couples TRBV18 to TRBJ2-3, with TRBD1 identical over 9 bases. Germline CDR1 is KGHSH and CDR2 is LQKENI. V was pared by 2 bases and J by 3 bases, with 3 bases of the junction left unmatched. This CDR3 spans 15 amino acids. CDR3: CASSPEQGATDTQYF. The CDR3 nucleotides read TGTGCCAGCTCACCAGAACAGGGGGCGACAGATACGCAGTATTTT.

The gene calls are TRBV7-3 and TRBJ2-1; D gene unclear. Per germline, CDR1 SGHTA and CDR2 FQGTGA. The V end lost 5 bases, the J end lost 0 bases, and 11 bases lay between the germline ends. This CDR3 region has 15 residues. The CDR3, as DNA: TGTGCCAGCAGCCCGTTCGTTAGCTCCTACAATGAGCAGTTCTTC. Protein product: CASSPFVSSYNEQFF.

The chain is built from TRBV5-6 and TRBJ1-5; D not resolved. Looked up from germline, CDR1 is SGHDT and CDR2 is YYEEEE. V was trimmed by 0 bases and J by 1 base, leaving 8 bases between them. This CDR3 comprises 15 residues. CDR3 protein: CASSLDGRSNQPQHF. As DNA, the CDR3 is TGTGCCAGCAGCTTGGACGGGAGAAGCAATCAGCCCCAGCATTTT. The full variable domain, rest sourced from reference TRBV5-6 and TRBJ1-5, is DAGVTQSPTHLIKTRGQQVTLRCSPKSGHDTVSWYQQALGQGPQFIFQYYEEEERQRGNFPDRFSGHQFPNYSSELNVNALLLGDSALYLCASSLDGRSNQPQHFGDGTRLSIL.

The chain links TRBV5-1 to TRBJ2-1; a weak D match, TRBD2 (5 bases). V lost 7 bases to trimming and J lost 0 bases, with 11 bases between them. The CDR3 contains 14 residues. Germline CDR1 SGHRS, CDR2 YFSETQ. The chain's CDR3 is CASADSNSYNEQFF. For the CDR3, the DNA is TGCGCCAGCGCGGACTCAAACTCCTACAATGAGCAGTTCTTC. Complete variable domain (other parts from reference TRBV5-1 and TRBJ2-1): KAGVTQTPRYLIKTRGQQVTLSCSPISGHRSVSWYQQTPGQGLQFLFEYFSETQRNKGNFPGRFSGRQFSNSRSEMNVSTLELGDSALYLCASADSNSYNEQFFGPGTRLTVL.

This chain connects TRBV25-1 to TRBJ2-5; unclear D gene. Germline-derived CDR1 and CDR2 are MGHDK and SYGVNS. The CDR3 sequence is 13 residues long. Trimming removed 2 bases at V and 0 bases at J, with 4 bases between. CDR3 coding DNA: TGTGCCAGCAGTGAACACAACCAAGAGACCCAGTACTTC. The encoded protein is CASSEHNQETQYF. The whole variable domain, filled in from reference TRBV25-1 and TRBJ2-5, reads EADIYQTPRYLVIGTGKKITLECSQTMGHDKMYWYQQDPGMELHLIHYSYGVNSTEKGDLSSESTVSRIRTEHFPLTLESARPSHTSQYLCASSEHNQETQYFGPGTRLLVL.

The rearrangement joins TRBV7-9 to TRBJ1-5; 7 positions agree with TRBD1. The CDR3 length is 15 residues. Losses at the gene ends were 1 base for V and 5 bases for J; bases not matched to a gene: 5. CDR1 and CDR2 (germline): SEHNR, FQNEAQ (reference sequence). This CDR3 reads CASSLETGKDQPQHF. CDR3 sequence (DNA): TGTGCCAGCAGCTTAGAGACAGGGAAGGATCAGCCCCAGCATTTT.

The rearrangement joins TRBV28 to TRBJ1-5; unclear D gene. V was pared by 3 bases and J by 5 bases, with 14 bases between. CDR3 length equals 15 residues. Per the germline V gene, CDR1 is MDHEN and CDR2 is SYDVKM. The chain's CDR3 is CASSFGLARYQPQHF. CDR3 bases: TGTGCCAGCAGTTTTGGACTGGCGCGTTATCAGCCCCAGCATTTT.

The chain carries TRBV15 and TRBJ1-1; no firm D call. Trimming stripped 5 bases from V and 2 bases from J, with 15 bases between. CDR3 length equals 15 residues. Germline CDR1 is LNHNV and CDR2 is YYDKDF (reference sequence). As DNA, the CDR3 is TGTGCCACCAGCCCTTACGACTGGAGTAACACTGAAGCTTTCTTT. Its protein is CATSPYDWSNTEAFF. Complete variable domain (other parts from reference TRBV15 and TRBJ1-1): DAMVIQNPRYQVTQFGKPVTLSCSQTLNHNVMYWYQQKSSQAPKLLFHYYDKDFNNEADTPDNFQSRRPNTSFCFLDIRSPGLGDTAMYLCATSPYDWSNTEAFFGQGTRLTVV.

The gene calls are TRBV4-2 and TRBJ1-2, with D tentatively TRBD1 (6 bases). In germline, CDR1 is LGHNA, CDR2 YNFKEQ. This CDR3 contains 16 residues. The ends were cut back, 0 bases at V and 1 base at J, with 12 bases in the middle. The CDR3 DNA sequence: TGTGCCAGCAGCCAAGATCTAGGGGGTGATAACTATGGCTACACCTTC. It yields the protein CASSQDLGGDNYGYTF.

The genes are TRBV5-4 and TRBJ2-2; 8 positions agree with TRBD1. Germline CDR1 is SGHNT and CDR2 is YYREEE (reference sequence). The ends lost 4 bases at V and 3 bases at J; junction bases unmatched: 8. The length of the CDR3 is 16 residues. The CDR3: CASSPGGTGDTGELFF. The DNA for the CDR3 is TGTGCCAGCAGCCCTGGTGGGACAGGAGACACCGGGGAGCTGTTTTTT.

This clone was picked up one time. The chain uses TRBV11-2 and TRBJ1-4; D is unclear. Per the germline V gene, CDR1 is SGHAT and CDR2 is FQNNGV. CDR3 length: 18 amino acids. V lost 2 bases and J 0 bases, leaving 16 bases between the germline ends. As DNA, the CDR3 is TGTGCCAGCAGCTTAATAACAAAACCCGTCGCAACTAATGAAAAACTGTTTTTT. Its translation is CASSLITKPVATNEKLFF.

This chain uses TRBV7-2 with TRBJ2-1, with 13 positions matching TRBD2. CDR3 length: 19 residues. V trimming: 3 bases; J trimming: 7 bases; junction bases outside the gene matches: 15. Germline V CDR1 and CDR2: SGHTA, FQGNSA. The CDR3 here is CASSFKISSLTSGGNEQFF. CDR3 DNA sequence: TGTGCCAGCAGCTTCAAAATCTCCTCCTTGACTAGCGGGGGGAATGAGCAGTTCTTC.

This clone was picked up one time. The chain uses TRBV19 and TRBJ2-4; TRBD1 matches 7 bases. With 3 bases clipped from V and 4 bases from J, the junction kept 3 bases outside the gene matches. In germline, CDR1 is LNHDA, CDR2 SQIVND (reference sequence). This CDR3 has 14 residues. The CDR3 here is CASSIEQGKNIQYF. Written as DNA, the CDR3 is TGTGCCAGTAGTATTGAACAGGGGAAAAACATTCAGTACTTC.

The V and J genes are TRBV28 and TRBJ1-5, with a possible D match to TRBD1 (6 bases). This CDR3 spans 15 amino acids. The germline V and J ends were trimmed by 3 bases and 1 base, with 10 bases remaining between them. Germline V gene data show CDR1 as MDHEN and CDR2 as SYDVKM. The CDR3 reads CASSLVTGSNQPQHF. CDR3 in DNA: TGTGCCAGCAGTTTGGTAACAGGGAGCAATCAGCCCCAGCATTTT. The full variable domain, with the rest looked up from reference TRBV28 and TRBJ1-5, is DVKVTQSSRYLVKRTGEKVFLECVQDMDHENMFWYRQDPGLGLRLIYFSYDVKMKEKGDIPEGYSVSREKKERFSLILESASTNQTSMYLCASSLVTGSNQPQHFGDGTRLSIL.

The CDR3 sequence is CASSEGTGNTIYF. DNA of the CDR3: TGTGCCAGCAGTGAAGGGACAGGAAACACCATATATTTT. The chain carries TRBV2 and TRBJ1-3; the D gene is possibly TRBD1 (5 bases). Trimming left V 1 base short and J 4 bases short, with 5 bases between. Germline loops: CDR1 SNHLY, CDR2 FYNNEI. The CDR3 totals 13 residues.

The CDR3, as DNA: TGTGCCAGCGCGCGGGAGGGATACAATGAGCAGTTCTTC. Its translation is CASAREGYNEQFF. The chain has TRBV2 and TRBJ2-1; TRBD2 matches 9 bases. Germline-derived CDR1 and CDR2 are SNHLY and FYNNEI. The J segment lost 4 bases and the V segment lost 8 bases, leaving 3 bases of the junction unmatched. This CDR3 comprises 13 residues.

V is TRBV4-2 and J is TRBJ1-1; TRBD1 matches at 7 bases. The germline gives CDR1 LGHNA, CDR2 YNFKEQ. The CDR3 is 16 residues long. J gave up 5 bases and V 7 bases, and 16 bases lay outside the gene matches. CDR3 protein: CASTLTGMIGDTEAFF. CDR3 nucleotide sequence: TGTGCCAGCACCTTGACAGGGATGATTGGGGATACTGAAGCTTTCTTT.

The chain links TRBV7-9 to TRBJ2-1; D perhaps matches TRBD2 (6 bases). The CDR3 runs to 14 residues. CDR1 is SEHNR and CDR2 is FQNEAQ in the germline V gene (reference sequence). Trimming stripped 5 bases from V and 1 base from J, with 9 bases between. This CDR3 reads CASSAGGSYNEQFF. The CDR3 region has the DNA TGTGCCAGCAGCGCCGGGGGATCCTACAATGAGCAGTTCTTC.